This T cell receptor beta chain was recorded in a study of OX40 agonist ivuxolimab in advanced cancers. Study-wide results and limits: On average, a greater number of expanded clones characterised CD8+ T cells relative to CD4+.

This CDR3 has 14 amino acids. Germline CDR1 is SGHNT and CDR2 is YYREEE (reference sequence). About this clone itself: Its antigen is still unknown. A read error may produce the germline difference seen at one junction end.

Produced via immunoSEQ multiplex PCR; TCRdb's table is partial and in-frame only. The sample consists of approximately 98,000 clones, 75% to 95% of them appearing once. Sequenced material: CD4+ or CD8+ T cells sorted from blood, taken in a trial of the OX40 agonist ivuxolimab. The chain is built from TRBV5-4 and TRBJ2-1; no clear D. The sequence came from an adult with an advanced solid tumor such as melanoma, head and neck, liver or kidney cancer. The CDR3 spells CASSLDPSSNEQFF. CDR3 DNA: TGTGCCAGCAGCTTGGACCCTTCCTCCAATGAGCAGTTCTTC.